The 13 T cell receptor beta chains in this list originate from one sample, sequenced in a study of blood T cell repertoires in COVID-19. Profiling relied on immunoSEQ multiplex PCR, and the TCRdb table lists in-frame clones only, not all of them. The table lists about 42,000 clones, 89% of them singletons. The sample comprised peripheral blood. All receptors derive from a human donor in a cohort sampled during active COVID-19.

The V and J genes are TRBV7-6 and TRBJ2-3; maybe TRBD2 (5 bases). The V end was cut by 1 base, the J end by 2 bases, with 7 bases between. There are 14 residues in the CDR3. The germline V gene has CDR1 SGHVS and CDR2 FNYEAQ. CDR3 DNA: TGTGCCAGCAGCTTAGGGGGAGACACAGATACGCAGTATTTT. The encoded protein is CASSLGGDTDTQYF.

This clone was detected only once. The rearrangement links TRBV4-3 to TRBJ1-5; no clear D. CDR3 length: 15 residues. Germline assignment: CDR1 LGHNA and CDR2 YSLEER. V gave up 0 bases and J gave up 3 bases, with 9 bases separating them. The chain's CDR3 is CASSQEPQNNQPQHF. The DNA for the CDR3 is TGCGCCAGCAGCCAAGAGCCACAAAACAATCAGCCCCAGCATTTT.

The CDR3 DNA reads TGTGCCAGCAGTGAAGTTTCGAGAGCTTTCTTT. Translation: CASSEVSRAFF. The chain recombines TRBV6-1 with TRBJ1-1; D gene uncertain. In germline, CDR1 is MNHNS, CDR2 SASEGT. V was shortened by 1 base and J by 10 bases, with 7 bases between the two germline ends. The CDR3 is 11 residues long.

V gene TRBV7-2 combines with J gene TRBJ2-4; 8 nucleotides agree with TRBD2. The V and J ends lost 4 bases and 5 bases, in that order; junction bases with no gene match: 4. CDR3 length: 14 amino acids. CDR1 is SGHTA and CDR2 is FQGNSA in the germline V gene. The DNA for the CDR3 is TGTGCCAGCAGCTCCGGGACTAGAGAAAACATTCAGTACTTC. This codes for CASSSGTRENIQYF.

The chain joins TRBV7-2 to TRBJ1-1; maybe TRBD1 (5 bases). Per the germline V gene, CDR1 is SGHTA and CDR2 is FQGNSA. The CDR3 length is 13 residues. Trimming left V 8 bases short and J 1 base short, with 11 bases between. Here the CDR3 DNA reads TGTGCCAGCGGCGTCACAGGGAACACTGAAGCTTTCTTT. Translation gives CASGVTGNTEAFF.

The chain carries TRBV19 and TRBJ1-5; 10 bases agree with TRBD1. V gave up 6 bases and J gave up 4 bases; unmatched junction bases: 3. The germline CDR1 and CDR2 sequences are LNHDA and SQIVND (reference sequence). CDR3 size: 14 residues. The CDR3 spells CASRRTGGNQPQHF. Here the CDR3 DNA reads TGTGCCAGTAGGCGGACAGGGGGGAATCAGCCCCAGCATTTT.

CDR3 coding DNA: TGTGCCAGCAGCTTAGAAAGGCTGGGGCAGGGTAGGACTGAAGCTTTCTTT. It translates to CASSLERLGQGRTEAFF. J is TRBJ1-1 and V is TRBV11-2; possibly TRBD1 for D (5 bases). V was cut by 0 bases and J by 5 bases, with 19 bases left in between. The germline V gene encodes CDR1 SGHAT and CDR2 FQNNGV. The CDR3 spans 17 residues.

The V call is TRBV3-1 (or the pseudogene TRBV3-2), the J call TRBJ1-5; D is ambiguous. The CDR3 loop spans 15 amino acids. V dropped 3 bases and J dropped 2 bases, with 11 bases sitting between them. Germline CDR1 reads LGHDT; CDR2 reads YNNKEL (reference sequence). The CDR3 nucleotides read TGTGCCAGCAGCCAGGAGATCTCGGGCAATCAGCCCCAGCATTTT. Translated, it gives CASSQEISGNQPQHF.

The chain has TRBV11-2 and TRBJ1-3; D call uncertain. CDR3 length equals 18 residues. From germline, CDR1 is SGHAT and CDR2 FQNNGV. V shed 0 bases and J shed 2 bases, with 17 bases lying between them. The CDR3 sequence: CASSLEKYDGVPGNTIYF. For the CDR3, the DNA is TGTGCCAGCAGCTTAGAAAAATACGACGGAGTACCTGGAAACACCATATATTTT. Combining the CDR3 with reference TRBV11-2 and TRBJ1-3 gives the whole variable domain EAGVAQSPRYKIIEKRQSVAFWCNPISGHATLYWYQQILGQGPKLLIQFQNNGVVDDSQLPKDRFSAERLKGVDSTLKIQPAKLEDSAVYLCASSLEKYDGVPGNTIYFGEGSWLTVV.

The CDR3 DNA sequence: TGTGCCAGCAGCCTGGGACAGGTCTATTCACCCCTCCACTTT. It translates to CASSLGQVYSPLHF. The chain joins TRBV4-2 to TRBJ1-6; the match to TRBD1 covers 8 bases. CDR3 size: 14 residues. Germline V gene data show CDR1 as LGHNA and CDR2 as YNFKEQ. After removal of 4 bases from V and 8 bases from J, the junction contained 4 bases not matched to a gene.

This clone appeared a single time. This rearrangement joins TRBV2 to TRBJ2-2, with TRBD1 identical over 8 bases. This CDR3 is built from 16 residues. CDR1 SNHLY and CDR2 FYNNEI come from the germline V gene. The V segment lost 5 bases and the J segment 0 bases; nucleotides outside the gene matches: 5. CDR3 amino acids: CASSPRTGTNTGELFF. CDR3 DNA: TGTGCCAGCAGTCCTCGGACAGGGACGAACACCGGGGAGCTGTTTTTT. The entire variable domain, with the rest obtained from reference TRBV2 and TRBJ2-2, is as follows: EPEVTQTPSHQVTQMGQEVILRCVPISNHLYFYWYRQILGQKVEFLVSFYNNEISEKSEIFDDQFSVERPDGSNFTLKIRSTKLEDSAMYFCASSPRTGTNTGELFFGEGSRLTVL.

The rearrangement joins TRBV18 to TRBJ1-4; possible D gene TRBD1, 5 bases. CDR1 KGHSH and CDR2 LQKENI come from the germline V gene. This CDR3 has 16 residues. V was trimmed by 3 bases and J by 7 bases, leaving 18 bases between them. The CDR3 here is CASSPIGGTGLEKLFF. CDR3 nucleotides: TGTGCCAGCTCACCGATTGGAGGGACGGGACTTGAAAAACTGTTTTTT.

The chain has TRBV6-6 and TRBJ1-1; D not resolved. V lost 7 bases to trimming and J lost 10 bases, with 13 bases between them. Germline V gene sequence: CDR1 MNHNY, CDR2 SVGAGI (reference sequence). The CDR3 has 11 amino acids. The CDR3 sequence is CASTNTERAFF. The CDR3 DNA sequence: TGTGCCAGCACCAACACCGAAAGAGCTTTCTTT.